The T cell receptor (beta chain) under discussion was sequenced for a study of cytomegalovirus exposure and HLA in healthy donors. Overall study results and limits: In vitro confirmation showed a few CMV-associated chains to be CMV antigen specific. A later analysis found TCR association rates differed by HLA locus, highest for DRB1 and lowest for HLA-C. A link between a missense DCLRE1C variant and TCR beta V- and J-gene trimming emerged from a later analysis.

The PCR made use of 60 Vbeta and 13 Jbeta primers. The data were produced by immunoSEQ multiplex PCR, yet TCRdb's version contains in-frame clones alone and is incomplete. The data hold over 150,000 clones, with about four fifths observed a single time. A word on this clone: Its matching antigen is unknown.

CDR3 length: 20 amino acids. Germline CDR1 SGHNT, CDR2 YYREEE (reference sequence). V lost 0 bases, J lost 2 bases, and 14 bases stayed unmatched. Material for sequencing was PBMCs. The chain has TRBV5-4 and TRBJ2-6, with TRBD1 identical over 7 bases. The TCR was taken from a male donor in good health and CMV-seropositive. The CDR3 here is CASSLVSLGRGLAGANVLTF. CDR3 DNA: TGTGCCAGCAGCTTGGTCTCCCTTGGAAGGGGGCTAGCTGGGGCCAACGTCCTGACTTTC.